A single sample is the source of the 24 T cell receptor beta chains below, sequenced in a study of blood T cell repertoires in COVID-19. TCRdb's copy holds only in-frame clones and misses some; the assay was immunoSEQ multiplex PCR. The top ten hold around 2.5% of the sample, which has a few hundred thousand clones, 85% seen once. The sequencing sample was made of PBMCs or T cells enriched from blood (not recorded which). Source of these receptors: a woman in her forties or fifties who had recovered from COVID-19.

This clone was recorded a few times. This chain connects TRBV28 to TRBJ1-5, with D perhaps matching TRBD1 (5 bases). There are 13 residues in the CDR3. In germline, CDR1 is MDHEN, CDR2 SYDVKM. The CDR3 region has the DNA TGTGCGGGGTCAGGGACTTACAATCAGCCCCAGCATTTT. It translates to CAGSGTYNQPQHF.

The chain uses TRBV9 and TRBJ2-2, with TRBD1 as a possible D gene (6 bases). Germline loops: CDR1 SGDLS, CDR2 YYNGEE. CDR3 size: 17 residues. The ends were cut back, 0 bases at V and 5 bases at J, with 17 bases in the middle. The CDR3 coding sequence is TGTGCCAGCAGCGTAGTCCCCGGGACAAGTCAAACCGGGGAGCTGTTTTTT. This gives the protein CASSVVPGTSQTGELFF.

The CDR3 region has the DNA TGTGCCAGCTCAACTAATACTCGGAAGACCCAGTACTTC. Amino acid sequence: CASSTNTRKTQYF. The rearrangement links TRBV18 to TRBJ2-5, with D hard to call. Trimming stripped 5 bases from V and 6 bases from J, with 13 bases between. CDR3 length: 13 residues. Germline CDR1 reads KGHSH; CDR2 reads LQKENI.

V and J are TRBV23-1 and TRBJ2-7; unclear D gene. TRBV23-1 is assigned to the ORF class and has an uncertain function. CDR3 length: 14 amino acids. Trimming removed 0 bases from V and 3 bases from J, with 9 bases in between. The CDR3 bases are TGCGCCAGCAGTCAATCTGGAGAGGTCTACGAGCAGTACTTC. It codes for CASSQSGEVYEQYF.

This rearrangement joins TRBV5-1 to TRBJ2-7; 11 nucleotides agree with TRBD2. There are 16 residues in the CDR3. Per germline, CDR1 SGHRS and CDR2 YFSETQ. J lost 4 bases, V lost 0 bases, and 6 bases had no gene match. For the CDR3, the DNA is TGCGCCAGCAGCTTGGGAGGTGCTAGCGGGAGGTACGAGCAGTACTTC. Protein sequence: CASSLGGASGRYEQYF.

The chain employs TRBV30 and TRBJ2-5, with 11 bases lining up with TRBD1. The CDR3 consists of 16 residues. J was trimmed by 5 bases and V by 3 bases; bases with no gene match: 11. Per the germline V gene, CDR1 is GTSNPN and CDR2 is SVGIG (reference sequence). The CDR3 nucleotides read TGTGCCTGGAGGCCAACCGGACAGGGGGCGCGCGAGACCCAGTACTTC. Protein product: CAWRPTGQGARETQYF.

The CDR3 loop is CASSPARTSGSNKNIQYF. CDR3 in DNA: TGTGCCAGCAGCCCCGCTCGGACTAGCGGGAGTAACAAAAACATTCAGTACTTC. This chain links TRBV5-8 with TRBJ2-4; 13 positions agree with TRBD2. Germline CDR1 and CDR2: SGHTS and YDEGEE. CDR3 length: 18 residues. The V and J ends lost 4 bases and 3 bases, in that order; junction bases with no gene match: 10.

The rearrangement links TRBV5-1 to TRBJ1-2, with 8 bases matching TRBD1. The germline CDR1 and CDR2 sequences are SGHRS and YFSETQ. V gave up 4 bases and J gave up 7 bases; unmatched junction bases: 12. The CDR3 loop spans 15 amino acids. The CDR3 protein is CASSNPTGEESGYTF. The CDR3 nucleotides are TGCGCCAGCAGCAACCCGACAGGGGAAGAAAGTGGCTACACCTTC.

The gene calls are TRBV5-1 and TRBJ1-4; tentatively, D is TRBD1 (6 bases). V lost 0 bases to trimming and J lost 4 bases, with 13 bases between them. Germline lookup yields CDR1 SGHRS and CDR2 YFSETQ. This CDR3 is 16 amino acids long. The CDR3 is CASSLGQGLNNEKLFF. In nucleotides, the CDR3 is TGCGCCAGCAGCTTGGGTCAGGGGCTGAATAATGAAAAACTGTTTTTT.

V gene TRBV7-2 combines with J gene TRBJ1-1; 7 nucleotides match TRBD1. CDR1 is SGHTA, CDR2 FQGNSA, per germline. The junction had 13 bases not matched to a gene; V was cut back by 6 bases and J by 6 bases. The CDR3 runs to 15 residues. CDR3 sequence (DNA): TGTGCCAGCAGACTCACAGGGGTTCTTAGTGCTGAAGCTTTCTTT. This codes for CASRLTGVLSAEAFF.

The V gene is TRBV9, the J gene TRBJ2-1; D is unclear. The CDR3 sequence is 14 residues long. Germline lookup yields CDR1 SGDLS and CDR2 YYNGEE. V was clipped by 4 bases and J by 6 bases, with 14 bases between them. The CDR3: CASSFSGLSNEQFF. The CDR3 nucleotides are TGTGCCAGCAGCTTTTCGGGTCTGAGCAATGAGCAGTTCTTC.

The chain joins TRBV7-6 to TRBJ1-1; D is possibly TRBD1 (5 bases). This CDR3 is 13 amino acids long. Germline lookup yields CDR1 SGHVS and CDR2 FNYEAQ. V lost 5 bases and J lost 1, with 8 bases in between. DNA for the CDR3: TGTGCCAGCAGCCTCCAGGGGAACACTGAAGCTTTCTTT. It specifies CASSLQGNTEAFF.

The chain is built from TRBV5-1 and TRBJ1-1; D ambiguous. V was pared by 0 bases and J by 7 bases, with 7 bases between. Germline V gene lookup returns CDR1 SGHRS and CDR2 YFSETQ. This CDR3 has 12 amino acids. CDR3 amino acids: CASSLGTSEAFF. The CDR3 coding sequence is TGCGCCAGCAGCTTGGGAACAAGTGAAGCTTTCTTT.

The chain couples TRBV7-9 to TRBJ2-7; D unresolved. Germline-derived CDR1 and CDR2 are SEHNR and FQNEAQ (reference sequence). V shed 0 bases and J shed 7 bases, with 7 bases lying between them. There are 12 residues in the CDR3. The CDR3, as DNA: TGTGCCAGCAGCTTAGCAGCGAGGGAGCAGTACTTC. Its translation: CASSLAAREQYF.

The rearrangement uses TRBV7-9 and TRBJ1-2; TRBD1 agrees at 10 bases. Losses at the gene ends were 2 bases for V and 8 bases for J; bases not matched to a gene: 8. Germline values: CDR1 SEHNR, CDR2 FQNEAQ (reference sequence). This CDR3 is built from 15 residues. This chain's CDR3 is CASSLRDRGPLGYTF. The CDR3 nucleotides read TGTGCCAGCAGCTTAAGGGACAGGGGTCCCCTGGGCTACACCTTC. Using reference TRBV7-9 and TRBJ1-2 for the parts outside the CDR3, the full variable domain is DTGVSQNPRHKITKRGQNVTFRCDPISEHNRLYWYRQTLGQGPEFLTYFQNEAQLEKSRLLSDRFSAERPKGSFSTLEIQRTEQGDSAMYLCASSLRDRGPLGYTFGSGTRLTVV.

CDR3 in amino acids: CASSLALRGLYNEQFF. The CDR3 DNA follows: TGTGCCAGCAGCTTGGCTCTCCGGGGTTTGTACAATGAGCAGTTCTTC. The chain uses TRBV5-5 and TRBJ2-1; maybe TRBD2 (5 bases). This CDR3 is 16 amino acids long. Germline CDR1 reads SGHKS; CDR2 reads YYEKEE (reference sequence). V was cut by 0 bases and J by 4 bases, with 14 bases left in between.

J is TRBJ1-1 and V is TRBV20-1; D is ambiguous. Germline V gene lookup returns CDR1 DFQATT and CDR2 SNEGSKA (reference sequence). The CDR3 sequence is 12 residues long. Trimming removed 3 bases at V and 4 bases at J, with 9 bases between. The CDR3 DNA reads TGCAGTGCTAGTCGGGATAGCACTGAAGCTTTCTTT. Translation: CSASRDSTEAFF.

The chain combines TRBV10-3 with TRBJ2-1; TRBD2 might be the D (7 bases). The CDR3 has 15 amino acids. Deletions cut 3 bases from V and 7 bases from J, with 16 bases between. CDR1 is ENHRY, CDR2 SYGVKD, per germline. DNA of the CDR3: TGTGCCATCAGTGAAAAGGGGGGGCATAAAAATGAGCAGTTCTTC. Translating it yields CAISEKGGHKNEQFF.

The chain links TRBV7-2 to TRBJ1-2; 9 nucleotides line up with TRBD1. The ends lost 6 bases at V and 7 bases at J; junction bases unmatched: 6. Germline V gene lookup returns CDR1 SGHTA and CDR2 FQGNSA. This CDR3 spans 13 amino acids. CDR3 region: CASSLGQGFGYTF. The CDR3 DNA follows: TGTGCCAGCAGTTTGGGACAGGGATTTGGCTACACCTTC.

The chain has TRBV7-9 and TRBJ1-1; 9 bases are shared with TRBD1. Germline CDR1 is SEHNR and CDR2 is FQNEAQ (reference sequence). This CDR3 spans 14 amino acids. V dropped 4 bases and J dropped 3; count of bases not matched to a gene: 3. The CDR3 here is CASSYRGRDTEAFF. The CDR3 DNA reads TGTGCCAGCAGCTACAGGGGGCGAGACACTGAAGCTTTCTTT.

This chain connects TRBV19 to TRBJ2-5; D not resolved. V lost 2 bases, J lost 9 bases, and 13 bases lay in between. CDR1 and CDR2 from the germline V gene are LNHDA and SQIVND (reference sequence). There are 13 residues in the CDR3. This chain's CDR3 is CASSIYGSSAQYF. DNA of the CDR3: TGTGCCAGTAGTATATACGGGTCCTCGGCCCAGTACTTC.

The genes are TRBV5-6 and TRBJ1-1; 7 bases fit TRBD1. CDR1 is SGHDT, CDR2 YYEEEE, per germline. The ends lost 2 bases at V and 4 bases at J; junction bases unmatched: 5. This CDR3 has 14 amino acids. CDR3 residues: CASSFEGAGTEAFF. CDR3 in DNA: TGTGCCAGCAGCTTCGAGGGGGCGGGCACTGAAGCTTTCTTT.

The gene calls are TRBV7-9 and TRBJ2-7; possible D gene TRBD2, 5 bases. The CDR3 is 12 residues long. The germline CDR1 and CDR2 sequences are SEHNR and FQNEAQ (reference sequence). The germline V and J ends were trimmed by 4 bases and 6 bases, with 10 bases remaining between them. The CDR3 bases are TGTGCCAGCAGCTCGGGGTTTGTCGAGCAGTACTTC. Translation gives CASSSGFVEQYF.

This clone appeared a single time. The rearrangement uses TRBV25-1 and TRBJ1-1; D possibly corresponds to TRBD1 (6 bases). CDR1 is MGHDK, CDR2 SYGVNS, per germline. V shed 5 bases and J shed 3 bases, with 13 bases lying between them. The CDR3 is 14 amino acids. The CDR3 region is CASSLPGVDTEAFF. CDR3 coding DNA: TGTGCCAGCAGTCTCCCAGGGGTGGACACTGAAGCTTTCTTT.